The rows below give T cell receptor beta chains drawn from one sample of a study of T cells expressing NK-cell markers. No DNA is given; TCRdb re-called the 5' RACE reads and lists each CDR3 protein once. The sample totals 140,000 to 150,000 distinct CDR3 sequences. The material sequenced was blood T cells: a sorted CD56 or NKG2C T cell subset, CD4+ or CD8+ T cells, or bulk PBMC T cells (not recorded which). The receptors were gathered from a man younger than 35 in good health. Each CDR3 is given with its conserved first and last residue. The order of the fields is J gene, V gene, CDR3 protein.

j_gene: TRBJ2-2
v_gene: TRBV6-1
CDR3aa: CASTSGLPNTGELFF

j_gene: TRBJ1-1
v_gene: TRBV5-1
CDR3aa: CASSFHPGQGMNTEAFF

j_gene: TRBJ2-7
v_gene: TRBV19
CDR3aa: CASSSDRATDEQYF

j_gene: TRBJ1-5
v_gene: TRBV6-1
CDR3aa: CASSALEGAGQPQHF

j_gene: TRBJ1-1
v_gene: TRBV5-1
CDR3aa: CASRGVSPEAFF

j_gene: TRBJ1-5
v_gene: TRBV21-1
CDR3aa: CASSKAQSRQPQHF

j_gene: TRBJ2-1
v_gene: TRBV6-1
CDR3aa: CASSPSGNNEQFF

j_gene: TRBJ2-4
v_gene: TRBV12-3/TRBV12-4
CDR3aa: CASSPPGPNIQYF

j_gene: TRBJ2-1
v_gene: TRBV27
CDR3aa: CASSLSMSASGGEQFF

j_gene: TRBJ2-1
v_gene: TRBV19
CDR3aa: CASSGLARMEQFF

j_gene: TRBJ2-1
v_gene: TRBV7-7
CDR3aa: CASSEQGPGNEQFF

j_gene: TRBJ1-5
v_gene: TRBV19
CDR3aa: CASSIGQGEQPQHF

j_gene: TRBJ1-5
v_gene: TRBV12-3/TRBV12-4
CDR3aa: CASRPGQGVQGNQPQHF

j_gene: TRBJ2-3
v_gene: TRBV20-1
CDR3aa: CSARVFGESDTQYF

j_gene: TRBJ1-1
v_gene: TRBV7-9
CDR3aa: CASSLGDRGLNTEAFF

j_gene: TRBJ2-3
v_gene: TRBV9
CDR3aa: CASSALGSWGTDTQYF

j_gene: TRBJ2-7
v_gene: TRBV29-1
CDR3aa: CSVGTGNSYEQYF

j_gene: TRBJ2-1
v_gene: TRBV30
CDR3aa: CAWSVGGLDEQFF

j_gene: TRBJ2-1
v_gene: TRBV19
CDR3aa: CASSIGGLSDEQFF

j_gene: TRBJ2-5
v_gene: TRBV6-5
CDR3aa: CASSYSGDQETQYF

j_gene: TRBJ2-1
v_gene: TRBV28
CDR3aa: CASSPPRGGNEQFF

j_gene: TRBJ2-5
v_gene: TRBV2
CDR3aa: CASRGLEGHKETQYF